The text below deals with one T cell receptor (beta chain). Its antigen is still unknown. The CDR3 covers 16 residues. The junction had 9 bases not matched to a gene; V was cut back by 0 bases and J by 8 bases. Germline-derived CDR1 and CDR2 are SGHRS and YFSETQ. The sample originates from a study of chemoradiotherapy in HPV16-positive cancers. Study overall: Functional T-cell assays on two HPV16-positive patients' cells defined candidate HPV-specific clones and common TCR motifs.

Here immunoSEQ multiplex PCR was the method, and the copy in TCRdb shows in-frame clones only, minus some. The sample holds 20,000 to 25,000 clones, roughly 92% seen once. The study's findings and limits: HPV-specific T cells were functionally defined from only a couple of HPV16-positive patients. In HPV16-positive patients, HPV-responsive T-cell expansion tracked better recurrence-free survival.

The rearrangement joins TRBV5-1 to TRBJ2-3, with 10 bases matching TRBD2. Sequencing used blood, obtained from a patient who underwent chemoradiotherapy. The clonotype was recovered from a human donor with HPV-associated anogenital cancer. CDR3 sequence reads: CASSLDRSGGAVTQYF. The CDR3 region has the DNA TGCGCCAGCAGCTTGGATCGGAGCGGGGGGGCCGTTACGCAGTATTTT.